This entry describes one T cell receptor beta chain. It has no known antigen specificity. No quality values exist for individual bases; no much larger clone is one base distant. For this chain, trimming is 1 base at the V end and 3 bases at the J end, and the number of junction bases without a gene match is 7. There are 16 amino acids in the CDR3, from cysteine to phenylalanine inclusive. Only the CDR3 DNA stays, 48 bases, in frame from base 1. Taken from the germline V gene, the CDR1 and CDR2 loops are SGHVS and FQNEAQ. This entry comes from a study of T cell repertoires in cytomegalovirus infection (dated by TCRdb to 2018 to 2020). For the study in its entirety: Because public TCR beta signatures pointed to carriage of CMV infection together with the matching HLA type, the HLA type of each donor mattered for the analysis. Broad study findings and their caveats: In both this cohort and an independent roughly 360-donor cohort, the cumulative frequency of public TCR beta family members distinguished carriers of CMV infection plus the relevant HLA type. In the ex vivo response, HLA-C-restricted CMV-specific TCR beta clonotypes were dominant, and in two of eight donors the single most frequent clonotype came from this HLA-C-restricted group.

Sequencing was performed on an Illumina HiSeq 1500. Starting from the raw public reads, TCRdb applied fastp trimming at Q25, assembled clones with MiXCR and retained in-frame beta chains. Each entry merges the rows of one CDR3 protein and shows their most common DNA and genes. The sample table shows around 630,000 distinct CDR3 sequences, and about 24% are seen once. The ten largest make up around 7.6% of the sample. Sequencing used CD8+ T cells from PBMCs. The receptor's source is a human donor in good health (CMV status not recorded). Some clones in this sample may be carry-over from other donors' samples. The V gene is TRBV7-8 and the J gene is TRBJ2-3; 7 bases in the middle match TRBD2. The CDR3 loop reads CASSLGGGMQTDTQYF. In nucleotide form, the sequence is TGTGCCAGCAGCTTAGGGGGGGGGATGCAAACAGATACGCAGTATTTT.